This note documents a single T cell receptor (beta chain) sequence. Its antigen remains unidentified. Use of 60 Vbeta and 13 Jbeta primers characterized the PCR. The repertoire was sequenced with immunoSEQ multiplex PCR; TCRdb's copy has only in-frame clones and lacks some. Its table lists fewer than 85,000 clones. Germline V gene sequence: CDR1 SGHRS, CDR2 YFSETQ. The CDR3 consists of 15 residues. V lost 0 bases, J lost 5 bases, and 2 bases stayed unmatched. This specimen belongs to a study of cytomegalovirus exposure and HLA in healthy donors. Study-wide results and limits: In an earlier analysis, about 87% or about 30%: the productive usage of most TCR beta V segments.

V and J are TRBV5-1 and TRBJ2-2, with TRBD1 matching 9 bases. Sequenced material: PBMCs. The sequence derives from a man aged 45 to 65 in good health and CMV-seropositive. The CDR3 sequence is CASSLEQGATGELFF. The CDR3 DNA sequence: TGCGCCAGCAGCTTGGAACAGGGGGCGACCGGGGAGCTGTTTTTT.